This T cell receptor beta chain was captured in a study of blood T cell repertoires in COVID-19. Study summary: Sites across the United States, Italy and Spain contributed samples from acute and convalescent COVID-19.

TCRdb keeps only in-frame clones here, not all; method: immunoSEQ multiplex PCR. The table shows over 150,000 clones, with just under 90% occurring only once. This CDR3 is 16 amino acids long. V lost 3 bases and J lost 8; bases outside the gene matches: 8. The germline CDR1 and CDR2 sequences are LGHDT and YNNKEL (reference sequence). The Seattle patients, enrolled during active infection, were followed longitudinally. This clonotype was obtained from a woman in her seventies with COVID-19, enrolled during active disease. This chain joins TRBV3-1 (or the pseudogene TRBV3-2) and TRBJ1-4; TRBD1 matches at 11 bases. The sample comprised peripheral blood. The CDR3 nucleotides are TGTGCCAGCAGCCACCCGAGGGACAGGGGGGGCGAAAAACTGTTTTTT. Translated: CASSHPRDRGGEKLFF.